This entry concerns a single T cell receptor beta chain. The antigen is undetermined. This record belongs to a study of long-term antiretroviral therapy in people with HIV. General study findings and limits: HIV repertoires had narrower CDR3 length ranges than controls. Clones with expansion before ART led the repertoire at all time points. Older ART regimens may have been in use when blood was drawn between about 2004 and 2017. ART adherence, viral resistance and therapy changes went undocumented.

Trimming removed 2 bases from V and 5 bases from J; junction bases left unmatched: 6. The V gene's germline CDR1 is LNHDA and CDR2 SQIVND (reference sequence). There are 15 residues in the CDR3. Investigators performed immunoSEQ version v3.0 at survey level. Sequencing was performed with immunoSEQ multiplex PCR; in TCRdb, only in-frame clones are kept and a portion is missing. The sample has 30,000 to 50,000 clones, 70% to 90% seen once. The sequencing used unsorted PBMCs, collected just before starting antiretroviral therapy. This receptor was taken from a young woman with HIV. The chain is built from TRBV19 and TRBJ2-5; 9 bases agree with TRBD1. The CDR3 protein is CASSIRRTGVETQYF. The DNA of the CDR3 is TGTGCCAGTAGTATAAGACGGACAGGGGTGGAGACCCAGTACTTC. The full variable domain, its missing parts supplied by reference TRBV19 and TRBJ2-5, is DGGITQSPKYLFRKEGQNVTLSCEQNLNHDAMYWYRQDPGQGLRLIYYSQIVNDFQKGDIAEGYSVSREKKESFPLTVTSAQKNPTAFYLCASSIRRTGVETQYFGPGTRLLVL.